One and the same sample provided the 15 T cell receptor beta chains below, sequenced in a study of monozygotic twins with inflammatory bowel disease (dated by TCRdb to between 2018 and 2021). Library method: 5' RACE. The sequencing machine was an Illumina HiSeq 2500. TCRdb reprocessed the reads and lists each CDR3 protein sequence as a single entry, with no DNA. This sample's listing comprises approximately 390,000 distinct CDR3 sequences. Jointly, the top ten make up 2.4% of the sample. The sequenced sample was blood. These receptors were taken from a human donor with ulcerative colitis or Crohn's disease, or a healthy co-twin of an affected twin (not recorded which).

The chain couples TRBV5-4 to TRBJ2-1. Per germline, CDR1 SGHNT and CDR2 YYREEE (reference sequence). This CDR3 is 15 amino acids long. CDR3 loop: CASSFGAGGLNEQFF.

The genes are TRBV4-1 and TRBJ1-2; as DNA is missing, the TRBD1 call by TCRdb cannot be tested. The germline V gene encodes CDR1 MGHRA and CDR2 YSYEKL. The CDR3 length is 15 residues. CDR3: CASSLQGRITYGYTF.

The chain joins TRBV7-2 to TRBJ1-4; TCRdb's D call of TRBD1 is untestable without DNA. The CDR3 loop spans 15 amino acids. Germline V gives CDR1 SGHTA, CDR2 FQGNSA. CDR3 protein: CASSLSPGQGRELFF.

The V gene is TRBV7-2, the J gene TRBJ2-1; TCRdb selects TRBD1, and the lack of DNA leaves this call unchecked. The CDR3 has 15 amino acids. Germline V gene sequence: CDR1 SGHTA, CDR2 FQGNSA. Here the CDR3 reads CASSRNRGPSNEQFF.

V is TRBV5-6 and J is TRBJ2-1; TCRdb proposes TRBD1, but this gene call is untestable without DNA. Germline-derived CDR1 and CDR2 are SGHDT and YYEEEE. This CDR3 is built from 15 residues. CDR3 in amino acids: CASSFRGLGSGEQFF.

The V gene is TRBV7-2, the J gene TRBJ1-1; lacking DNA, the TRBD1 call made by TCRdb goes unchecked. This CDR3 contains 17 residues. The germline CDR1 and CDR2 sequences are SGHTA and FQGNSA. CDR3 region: CASSLVGQAFEVPEAFF.

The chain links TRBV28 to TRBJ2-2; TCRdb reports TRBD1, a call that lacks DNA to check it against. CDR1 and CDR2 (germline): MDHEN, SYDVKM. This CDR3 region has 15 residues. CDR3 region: CASSPPPEGTGELFF.

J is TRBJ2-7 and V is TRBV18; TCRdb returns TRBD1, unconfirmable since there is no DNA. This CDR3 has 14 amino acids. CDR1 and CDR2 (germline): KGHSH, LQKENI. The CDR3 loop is CASSSFRTEDGQYF.

The CDR3 spells CASSQLQGELFF. The J gene is TRBJ2-2, the V gene TRBV11-2. CDR1 and CDR2 (germline): SGHAT, FQNNGV. The CDR3 loop spans 12 amino acids. The variable domain in full, completed from reference TRBV11-2 and TRBJ2-2, reads EAGVAQSPRYKIIEKRQSVAFWCNPISGHATLYWYQQILGQGPKLLIQFQNNGVVDDSQLPKDRFSAERLKGVDSTLKIQPAKLEDSAVYLCASSQLQGELFFGEGSRLTVL.

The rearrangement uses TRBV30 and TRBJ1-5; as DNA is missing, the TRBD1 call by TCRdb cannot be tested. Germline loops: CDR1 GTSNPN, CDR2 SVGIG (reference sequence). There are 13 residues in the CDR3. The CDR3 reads CAWSVGADQPQHF.

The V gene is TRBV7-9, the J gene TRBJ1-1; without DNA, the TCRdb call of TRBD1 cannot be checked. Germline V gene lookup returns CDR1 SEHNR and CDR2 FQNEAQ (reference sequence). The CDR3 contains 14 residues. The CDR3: CASRLRGGLAEAFF.

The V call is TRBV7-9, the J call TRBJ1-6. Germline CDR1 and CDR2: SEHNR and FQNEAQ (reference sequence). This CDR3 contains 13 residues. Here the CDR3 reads CASSPEGNSPLHF.

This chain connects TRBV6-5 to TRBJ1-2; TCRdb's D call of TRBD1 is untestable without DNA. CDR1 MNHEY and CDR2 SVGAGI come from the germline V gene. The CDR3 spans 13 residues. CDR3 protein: CASSSTGRYGYTF.

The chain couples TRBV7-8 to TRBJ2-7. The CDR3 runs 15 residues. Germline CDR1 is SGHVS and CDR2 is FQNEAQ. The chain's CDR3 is CASSNLDGNSYEQYF.

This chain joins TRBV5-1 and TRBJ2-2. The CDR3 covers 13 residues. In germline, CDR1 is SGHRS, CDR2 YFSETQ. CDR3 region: CASRQAFAGELFF.